The source of this T cell receptor (beta chain) is a study of metastatic and nonmetastatic thyroid tumors. The CDR3 spans 17 residues. V was pared by 4 bases and J by 8 bases, with 15 bases of the junction left unmatched. Germline V gives CDR1 LNHNV, CDR2 YYDKDF (reference sequence). Before thyroid surgery, none of the patients had received any treatment. TCRdb re-called the PCR reads through MiXCR. Of over 20,000 clones listed, about 28% were seen once; the top ten hold 11% to 15%. The chain combines TRBV15 with TRBJ2-1; 9 bases agree with TRBD1. What was sequenced was tumor tissue. The source is a male donor with papillary thyroid cancer or a benign thyroid nodule (not recorded which). Some clones in this sample may be carry-over from other donors' samples. The CDR3: CATSMGTPGQGRDEQFF. Written as DNA, the CDR3 is TGTGCCACCAGCATGGGAACCCCGGGACAGGGACGGGATGAGCAGTTCTTC.